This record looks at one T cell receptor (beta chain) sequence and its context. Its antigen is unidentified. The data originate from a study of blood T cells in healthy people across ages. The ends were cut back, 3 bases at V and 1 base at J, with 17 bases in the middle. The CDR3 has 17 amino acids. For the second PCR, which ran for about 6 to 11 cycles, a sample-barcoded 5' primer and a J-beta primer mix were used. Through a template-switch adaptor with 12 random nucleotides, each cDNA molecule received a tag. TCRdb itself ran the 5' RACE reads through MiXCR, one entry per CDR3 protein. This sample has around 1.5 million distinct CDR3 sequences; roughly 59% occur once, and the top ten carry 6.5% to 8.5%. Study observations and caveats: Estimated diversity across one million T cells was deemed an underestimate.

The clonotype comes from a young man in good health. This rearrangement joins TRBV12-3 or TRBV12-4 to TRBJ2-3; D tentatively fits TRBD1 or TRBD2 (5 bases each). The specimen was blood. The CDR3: CASSLSPGVGGTDTQYF. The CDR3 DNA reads TGTGCCAGCAGTTTGTCCCCCGGGGTGGGGGGCACAGATACGCAGTATTTT.